The source of this T cell receptor beta chain is a study of blood T cell repertoires in COVID-19. Study as a whole: In each case, the material was cDNA or gDNA derived from T cells, B-cell-depleted T cells, or PBMCs.

Participant-reported clinical history was the basis for cohort assignment. It was within 2 weeks before study entry that exposed participants met a COVID-19 case. The germline V gene has CDR1 SGHTA and CDR2 FQGTGA. CDR3 length equals 16 residues. V shed 3 bases and J 4 bases; nucleotides not matched to a gene: 8. Per the study methods: By means of reference gene primer amplification, nucleated cell counts were estimated. TCRdb's table, derived via immunoSEQ multiplex PCR, lists solely in-frame clones and lacks some. The DNA gave D and trimming, while V, J and clone size come from that table. There are roughly 150,000 clones in the sample; less than 85% occur only once, and approximately 1.6% lies in the top ten.

The sequenced sample consisted of PBMCs or T cells enriched from blood (not recorded which). This receptor was obtained from a woman between 18 and 29 years old who had been exposed to COVID-19. The chain links TRBV7-3 to TRBJ2-1; 8 nucleotides line up with TRBD2. The CDR3 protein is CASSFGKSGGYNEQFF. The CDR3 coding sequence is TGTGCCAGCAGCTTCGGCAAGTCGGGAGGGTACAATGAGCAGTTCTTC.